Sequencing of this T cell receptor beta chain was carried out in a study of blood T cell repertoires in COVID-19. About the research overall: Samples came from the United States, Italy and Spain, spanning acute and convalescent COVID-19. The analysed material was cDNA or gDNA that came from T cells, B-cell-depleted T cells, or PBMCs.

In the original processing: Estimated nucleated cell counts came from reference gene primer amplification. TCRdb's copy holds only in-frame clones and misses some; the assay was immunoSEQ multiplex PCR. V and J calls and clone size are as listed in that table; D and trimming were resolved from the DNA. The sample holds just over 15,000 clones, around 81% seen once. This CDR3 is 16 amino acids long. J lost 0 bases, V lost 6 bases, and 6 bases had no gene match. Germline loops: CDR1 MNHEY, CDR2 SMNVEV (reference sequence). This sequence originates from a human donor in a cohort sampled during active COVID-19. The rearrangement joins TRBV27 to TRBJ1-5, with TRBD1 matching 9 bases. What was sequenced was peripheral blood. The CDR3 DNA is TGTGCCAGCAGGAGACAGGGGGGATATAGCAATCAGCCCCAGCATTTT. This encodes CASRRQGGYSNQPQHF.